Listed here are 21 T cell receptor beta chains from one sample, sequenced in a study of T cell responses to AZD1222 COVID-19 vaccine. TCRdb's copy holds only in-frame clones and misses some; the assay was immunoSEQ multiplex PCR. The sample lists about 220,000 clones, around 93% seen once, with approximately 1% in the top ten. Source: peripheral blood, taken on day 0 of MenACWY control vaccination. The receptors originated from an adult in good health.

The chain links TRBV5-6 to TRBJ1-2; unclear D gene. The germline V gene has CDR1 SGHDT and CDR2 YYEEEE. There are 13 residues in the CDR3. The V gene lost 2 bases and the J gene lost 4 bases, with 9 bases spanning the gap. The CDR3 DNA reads TGTGCCAGCAGCTTATCAGGTATCTATGGCTACACCTTC. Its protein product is CASSLSGIYGYTF.

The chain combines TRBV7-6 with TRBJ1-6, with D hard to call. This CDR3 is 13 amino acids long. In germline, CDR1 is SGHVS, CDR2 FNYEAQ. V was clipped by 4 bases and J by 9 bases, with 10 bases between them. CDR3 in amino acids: CASSSSRGSPLHF. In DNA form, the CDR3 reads TGTGCCAGCAGCTCTTCTCGGGGTTCACCCCTCCACTTT.

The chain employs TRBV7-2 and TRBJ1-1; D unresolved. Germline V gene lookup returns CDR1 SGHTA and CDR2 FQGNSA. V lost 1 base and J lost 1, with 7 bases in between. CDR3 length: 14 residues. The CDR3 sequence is CASSLGARNTEAFF. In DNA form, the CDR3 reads TGTGCCAGCAGCTTAGGTGCCCGGAACACTGAAGCTTTCTTT.

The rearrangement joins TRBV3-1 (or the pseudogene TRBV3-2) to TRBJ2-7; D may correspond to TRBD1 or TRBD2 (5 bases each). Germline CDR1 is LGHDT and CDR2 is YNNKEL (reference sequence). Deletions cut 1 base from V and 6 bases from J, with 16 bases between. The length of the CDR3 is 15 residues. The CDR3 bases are TGTGCCAGCAGCCAAGGTTGGCAGGGACGGGGCGAGCAGTACTTC. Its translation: CASSQGWQGRGEQYF.

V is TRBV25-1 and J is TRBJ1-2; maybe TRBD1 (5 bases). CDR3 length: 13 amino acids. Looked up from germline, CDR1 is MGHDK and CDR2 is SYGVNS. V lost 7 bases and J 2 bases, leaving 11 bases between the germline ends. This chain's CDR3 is CASNDWGNYGYTF. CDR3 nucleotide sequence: TGTGCCAGCAACGATTGGGGCAACTATGGCTACACCTTC.

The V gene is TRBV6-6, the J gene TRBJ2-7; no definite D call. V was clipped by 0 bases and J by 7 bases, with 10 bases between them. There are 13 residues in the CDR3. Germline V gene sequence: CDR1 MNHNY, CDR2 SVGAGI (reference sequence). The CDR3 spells CASSYSGLSEQYF. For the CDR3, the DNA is TGTGCCAGCAGTTACTCCGGGCTGTCGGAGCAGTACTTC.

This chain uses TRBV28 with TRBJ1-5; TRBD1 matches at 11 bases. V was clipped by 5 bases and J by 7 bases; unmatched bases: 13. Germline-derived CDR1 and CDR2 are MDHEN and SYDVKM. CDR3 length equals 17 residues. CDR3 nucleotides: TGTGCCAGCAGTCCAGGGACAGGGGGAAGGTCTAGGCAGCCCCAGCATTTT. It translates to CASSPGTGGRSRQPQHF.

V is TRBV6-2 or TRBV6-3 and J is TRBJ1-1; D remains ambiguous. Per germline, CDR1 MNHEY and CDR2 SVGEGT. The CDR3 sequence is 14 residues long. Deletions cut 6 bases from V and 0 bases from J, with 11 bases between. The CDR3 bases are TGTGCCAGCAGCCCCGGAAAGTTGAACACTGAAGCTTTCTTT. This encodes CASSPGKLNTEAFF.

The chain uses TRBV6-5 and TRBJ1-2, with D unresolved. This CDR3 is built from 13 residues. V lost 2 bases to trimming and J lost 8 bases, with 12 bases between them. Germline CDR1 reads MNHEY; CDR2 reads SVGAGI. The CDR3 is CASSYDSSGGYTF. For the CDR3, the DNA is TGTGCCAGCAGTTACGACTCCAGTGGGGGCTACACCTTC.

The CDR3 region has the DNA TGTGCCAGCAGTACTCGACGGGGCCTCGGGGAGCAGTACTTC. Residues: CASSTRRGLGEQYF. This chain links TRBV27 with TRBJ2-7; possibly TRBD1 or TRBD2 for D (5 bases each). The CDR3 sequence is 14 residues long. V was clipped by 5 bases and J by 7 bases, with 18 bases between them. Looked up from germline, CDR1 is MNHEY and CDR2 is SMNVEV (reference sequence).

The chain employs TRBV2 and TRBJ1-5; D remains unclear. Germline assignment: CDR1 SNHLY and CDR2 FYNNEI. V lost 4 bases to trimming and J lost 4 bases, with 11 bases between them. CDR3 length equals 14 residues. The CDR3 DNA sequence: TGTGCCAGCAGTGTGCGGTCGGGGAATCAGCCCCAGCATTTT. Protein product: CASSVRSGNQPQHF.

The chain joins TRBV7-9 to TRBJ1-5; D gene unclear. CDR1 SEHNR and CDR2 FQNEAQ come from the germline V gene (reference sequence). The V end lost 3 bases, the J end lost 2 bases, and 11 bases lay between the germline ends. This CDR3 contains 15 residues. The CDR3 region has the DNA TGTGCCAGCAGCTTGTCCGAGATAGGCAATCAGCCCCAGCATTTT. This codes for CASSLSEIGNQPQHF.

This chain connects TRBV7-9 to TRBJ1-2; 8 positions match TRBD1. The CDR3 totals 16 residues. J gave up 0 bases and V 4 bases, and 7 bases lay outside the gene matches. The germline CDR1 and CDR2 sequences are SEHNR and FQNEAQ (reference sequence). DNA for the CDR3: TGTGCCAGCAGCTCGACAGGGGACTCCACTAACTATGGCTACACCTTC. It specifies CASSSTGDSTNYGYTF. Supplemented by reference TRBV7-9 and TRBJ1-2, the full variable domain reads DTGVSQNPRHKITKRGQNVTFRCDPISEHNRLYWYRQTLGQGPEFLTYFQNEAQLEKSRLLSDRFSAERPKGSFSTLEIQRTEQGDSAMYLCASSSTGDSTNYGYTFGSGTRLTVV.

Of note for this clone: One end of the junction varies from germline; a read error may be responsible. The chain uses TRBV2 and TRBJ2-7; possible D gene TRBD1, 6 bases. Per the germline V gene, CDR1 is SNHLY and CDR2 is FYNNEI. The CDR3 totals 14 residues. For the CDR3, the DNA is TGTGCCAGCAGCGAAGACAGGTCCTACTACGAGCAGTACTTC. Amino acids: CASSEDRSYYEQYF.

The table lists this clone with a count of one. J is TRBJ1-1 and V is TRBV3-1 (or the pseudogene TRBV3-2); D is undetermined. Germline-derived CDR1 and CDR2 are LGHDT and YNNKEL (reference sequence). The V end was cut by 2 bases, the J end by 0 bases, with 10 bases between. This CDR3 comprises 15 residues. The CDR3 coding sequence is TGTGCCAGCAGCCAATATTCGTCCATGAACACTGAAGCTTTCTTT. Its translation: CASSQYSSMNTEAFF.

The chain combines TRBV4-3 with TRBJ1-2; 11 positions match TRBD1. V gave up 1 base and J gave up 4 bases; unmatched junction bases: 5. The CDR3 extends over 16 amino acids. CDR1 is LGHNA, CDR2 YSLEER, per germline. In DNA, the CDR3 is TGCGCCAGCAGCCAAGTGAGCGGGACAGGGGGCTATGGCTACACCTTC. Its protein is CASSQVSGTGGYGYTF.

CDR3 DNA sequence: TGTGCCAGCAGCGGGGGGGCAGGGCCAGATACGCAGTATTTT. Its translation: CASSGGAGPDTQYF. This sequence joins TRBV5-6 and TRBJ2-3; a possible D gene is TRBD2 (7 bases). The germline CDR1 and CDR2 sequences are SGHDT and YYEEEE. Deletions cut 4 bases from V and 4 bases from J, with 13 bases between. CDR3 size: 14 residues. Using reference TRBV5-6 and TRBJ2-3 for the parts outside the CDR3, the full variable domain is DAGVTQSPTHLIKTRGQQVTLRCSPKSGHDTVSWYQQALGQGPQFIFQYYEEEERQRGNFPDRFSGHQFPNYSSELNVNALLLGDSALYLCASSGGAGPDTQYFGPGTRLTVL.

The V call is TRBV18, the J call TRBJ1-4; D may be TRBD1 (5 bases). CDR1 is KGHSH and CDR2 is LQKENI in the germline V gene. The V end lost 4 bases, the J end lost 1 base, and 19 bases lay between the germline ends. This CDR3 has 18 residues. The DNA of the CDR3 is TGTGCCAGCTCACGACTCCACGGGACTCTCGGAACTAATGAAAAACTGTTTTTT. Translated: CASSRLHGTLGTNEKLFF. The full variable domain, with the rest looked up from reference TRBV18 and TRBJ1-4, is NAGVMQNPRHLVRRRGQEARLRCSPMKGHSHVYWYRQLPEEGLKFMVYLQKENIIDESGMPKERFSAEFPKEGPSILRIQQVVRGDSAAYFCASSRLHGTLGTNEKLFFGSGTQLSVL.

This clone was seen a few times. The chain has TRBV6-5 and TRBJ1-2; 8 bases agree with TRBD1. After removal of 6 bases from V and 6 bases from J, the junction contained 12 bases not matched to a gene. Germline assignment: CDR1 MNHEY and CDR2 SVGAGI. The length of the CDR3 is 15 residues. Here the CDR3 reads CASRWRQGSMDGYTF. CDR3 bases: TGTGCCAGCAGGTGGAGACAGGGGAGTATGGATGGCTACACCTTC.

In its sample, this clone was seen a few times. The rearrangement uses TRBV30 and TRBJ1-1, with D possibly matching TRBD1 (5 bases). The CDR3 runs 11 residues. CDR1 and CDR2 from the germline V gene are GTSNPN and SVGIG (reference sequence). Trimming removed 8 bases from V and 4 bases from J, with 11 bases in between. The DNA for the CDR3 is TGTGCCGGGGGGGGGAGCACTGAAGCTTTCTTT. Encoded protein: CAGGGSTEAFF.

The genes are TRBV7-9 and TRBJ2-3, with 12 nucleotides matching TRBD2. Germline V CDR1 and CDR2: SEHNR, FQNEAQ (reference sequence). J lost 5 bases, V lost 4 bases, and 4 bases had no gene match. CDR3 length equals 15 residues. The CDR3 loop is CASSSSGGAGDTQYF. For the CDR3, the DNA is TGTGCCAGCAGCTCTAGCGGGGGGGCGGGAGATACGCAGTATTTT. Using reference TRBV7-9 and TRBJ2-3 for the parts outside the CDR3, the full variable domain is DTGVSQNPRHKITKRGQNVTFRCDPISEHNRLYWYRQTLGQGPEFLTYFQNEAQLEKSRLLSDRFSAERPKGSFSTLEIQRTEQGDSAMYLCASSSSGGAGDTQYFGPGTRLTVL.